The 23 T cell receptor beta chains reported below all come from one sample, sequenced in a study of Graves' ophthalmopathy and Graves' hyperthyroidism. CDR3 regions of TCR beta were amplified from RNA transcripts. RT-PCR was first run with HTBI primers, then multiplex PCR in a second round. TCRdb reanalysed the multiplex PCR reads using MiXCR and keeps one entry per CDR3 protein. The data hold roughly 410,000 distinct CDR3 sequences, with about 16% observed a single time. Material: peripheral blood. All receptors derive from a woman aged 18-30 years with stable Graves' hyperthyroidism.

There are a few counts of this clonotype. The rearrangement links TRBV6-5 to TRBJ2-2; 11 nucleotides match TRBD1. The V gene's germline CDR1 is MNHEY and CDR2 SVGAGI. The CDR3 sequence is 17 residues long. After removal of 3 bases from V and 4 bases from J, the junction contained 7 bases not matched to a gene. This CDR3 reads CASSYVYGQGATGELFF. CDR3 DNA: TGTGCCAGCAGTTATGTGTACGGACAGGGGGCCACCGGGGAGCTGTTTTTT.

This clonotype came up many times. The CDR3 reads CASSPELREQYF. CDR3 in DNA: TGCGCCAGCAGCCCCGAGCTACGGGAGCAGTACTTC. The chain employs TRBV10-1 and TRBJ2-7, with D unclear. The CDR3 spans 12 residues. Germline V gene sequence: CDR1 WNHNN, CDR2 SYGVQD (reference sequence). V lost 6 bases and J lost 7, with 13 bases in between.

This clonotype has a count of ten or more. The V and J genes are TRBV4-1 and TRBJ2-5, with D possibly matching TRBD2 (5 bases). There are 14 residues in the CDR3. Trimming cost V 2 bases and J 2 bases, with 9 bases left between them. Germline CDR1 MGHRA, CDR2 YSYEKL. CDR3 protein: CASSQIGEQETQYF. CDR3 sequence (DNA): TGCGCCAGCAGCCAAATCGGGGAGCAAGAGACCCAGTACTTC.

V gene TRBV6-5 combines with J gene TRBJ2-7; D remains ambiguous. CDR1 is MNHEY, CDR2 SVGAGI, per germline. The CDR3 runs 14 residues. V was clipped by 8 bases and J by 2 bases, with 16 bases between them. The CDR3 is CASRGLGRTYEQYF. The CDR3 bases are TGTGCCAGCCGCGGTCTTGGGCGGACCTACGAGCAGTACTTC.

Only a few counts were recorded for this clonotype. A much larger clone lies a single base off, so this may be a read error. It is likely a read error, because the conserved phenylalanine at the end of the CDR3 is missing. The CDR3 coding sequence is TGTGCCAGCAGTTTTACAGCATACTACGAGCAGTACTTA. Translation gives CASSFTAYYEQYL. V is TRBV27 and J is TRBJ2-7; D is undetermined. The CDR3 runs 13 residues. Germline V gene data show CDR1 as MNHEY and CDR2 as SMNVEV (reference sequence). Between the trimmed V and J ends, which lost 3 bases and 3 bases, there was a span of 9 bases.

This clonotype has a count of ten or more. The V call is TRBV4-2, the J call TRBJ1-6, with D tentatively TRBD1 (6 bases). The CDR3 is 17 amino acids. Germline assignment: CDR1 LGHNA and CDR2 YNFKEQ. Trimming shortened V by 0 bases and J by 7 bases, and 16 bases separated the two germline ends. The CDR3 is CASSQDLTGRSNSPLHF. CDR3 nucleotide sequence: TGTGCCAGCAGCCAAGATCTAACAGGGAGAAGCAATTCACCCCTCCACTTT.

This clonotype has a count of ten or more. The chain links TRBV20-1 to TRBJ2-7; TRBD1 or TRBD2 may be the D gene (5 bases each). CDR1 DFQATT and CDR2 SNEGSKA come from the germline V gene (reference sequence). V lost 5 bases to trimming and J lost 2 bases, with 16 bases between them. The CDR3 loop spans 14 amino acids. The CDR3 DNA reads as TGCAGTGCTCTCTCCCCGGGGCGGGCCTACGAGCAGTACTTC. Translation gives CSALSPGRAYEQYF.

This clonotype was seen a few times. V gene TRBV27 combines with J gene TRBJ1-6; 7 bases agree with TRBD1. CDR1 is MNHEY, CDR2 SMNVEV, per germline (reference sequence). Germline trimming cut 2 bases from V and 7 bases from J; bases unmatched to any gene: 8. The CDR3 totals 16 residues. CDR3 residues: CASSLRTQGRNSPLHF. CDR3 sequence (DNA): TGTGCCAGCAGTTTACGGACACAGGGGCGGAATTCACCCCTCCACTTT.

This clonotype was recorded many times. J is TRBJ1-2 and V is TRBV4-1; possibly TRBD1 for D (6 bases). V was trimmed by 4 bases and J by 6 bases, leaving 18 bases between them. Germline V gene lookup returns CDR1 MGHRA and CDR2 YSYEKL. This CDR3 has 15 amino acids. CDR3 DNA: TGCGCCAGCAGCCCCACACAGGGAAAGAGACATGGCTACACCTTC. This codes for CASSPTQGKRHGYTF.

A remark on this clonotype: Possible read error: a much larger clone is one base away. The J gene is TRBJ1-2, the V gene TRBV29-1; TRBD1 is a possible D gene (6 bases). CDR1 is SQVTM, CDR2 ANQGSEA, per germline. This CDR3 is 13 amino acids long. This CDR3 reads CSVLQGTLNGYSF. In nucleotides, the CDR3 is TGCAGCGTTTTACAGGGCACCCTTAATGGCTACTCCTTC.

In this sample, this clonotype turned up many times. The chain employs TRBV19 and TRBJ2-2, with 8 bases aligning to TRBD1. The CDR3 contains 14 residues. The V and J ends lost 4 bases and 4 bases, in that order; junction bases with no gene match: 2. Germline V gene lookup returns CDR1 LNHDA and CDR2 SQIVND (reference sequence). In nucleotides, the CDR3 is TGTGCCAGTAGTACAACAGGGGGCACCGGGGAGCTGTTTTTT. Its translation: CASSTTGGTGELFF.

This clonotype was detected ten times or more. J is TRBJ1-2 and V is TRBV9; no firm D call. The CDR3 is 15 amino acids. The germline CDR1 and CDR2 sequences are SGDLS and YYNGEE. Trimming cost V 0 bases and J 1 base, with 10 bases left between them. CDR3 in DNA: TGTGCCAGCAGCGTAGATCACGCCAATAACTATGGCTACACCTTC. It yields the protein CASSVDHANNYGYTF.

The table lists this clonotype with many counts. One end of the junction fails to match germline, which may point to a read error. This chain joins TRBV12-3 or TRBV12-4 and TRBJ1-2; 8 bases line up with TRBD1. There are 13 residues in the CDR3. The CDR3, as DNA: TGTGCCAGCAGTTCATTCGCTGGGACAGGAAGCGAATTC. It yields the protein CASSSFAGTGSEF.

This chain connects TRBV2 to TRBJ2-5, with TRBD2 matching 12 bases. V lost 7 bases to trimming and J lost 4 bases; unmatched junction nucleotides: 10. This CDR3 comprises 16 residues. CDR1 and CDR2 (germline): SNHLY, FYNNEI. The CDR3 DNA sequence: TGTGCCAGCACCTATGCCGCTAGCGGGGGGGGAGAGACCCAGTACTTC. This codes for CASTYAASGGGETQYF.

J is TRBJ1-2 and V is TRBV27, with a possible D match to TRBD1 (6 bases). The V gene lost 6 bases and the J gene lost 4 bases, with 15 bases spanning the gap. CDR3 length equals 14 residues. Germline V gene data show CDR1 as MNHEY and CDR2 as SMNVEV (reference sequence). CDR3 DNA sequence: TGTGCCAGCAGAAGGGTCAGGGGAACCTATGGCTACACCTTC. Its protein product is CASRRVRGTYGYTF.

This clonotype was counted many times. The chain employs TRBV7-3 and TRBJ2-7, with D tentatively TRBD2 (5 bases). The CDR3 runs 12 residues. CDR1 and CDR2 from the germline V gene are SGHTA and FQGTGA. Between the trimmed V and J ends, which lost 7 bases and 7 bases, there was a span of 14 bases. CDR3 loop: CASKSKGGEQYF. The CDR3 DNA sequence: TGTGCCAGCAAATCTAAGGGCGGGGAGCAGTACTTC.

The CDR3 loop reads CASSYGPGRGTGELFF. The CDR3 DNA reads TGTGCCAGCAGTTATGGTCCAGGGCGTGGGACCGGGGAGCTGTTTTTT. V and J are TRBV6-2 or TRBV6-3 and TRBJ2-2; D may be TRBD1 (5 bases). With 3 bases removed from V and 5 bases from J, the gap between germline ends came to 16 bases. Germline CDR1 MNHEY, CDR2 SVGEGT. This CDR3 has 16 amino acids.

This clonotype was recorded at least ten times. The CDR3 bases are TGTGCCAGCGTGACAGCCTTAAATCAGCCCCAGCATTTT. Amino acids: CASVTALNQPQHF. This sequence joins TRBV6-1 and TRBJ1-5, with D tentatively TRBD1 (5 bases). The CDR3 runs 13 residues. The V end was cut by 8 bases, the J end by 4 bases, with 12 bases between. Germline assignment: CDR1 MNHNS and CDR2 SASEGT.

This clonotype was seen ten or more times. The V gene is TRBV7-9, the J gene TRBJ1-2, with no clear D. Looked up from germline, CDR1 is SEHNR and CDR2 is FQNEAQ (reference sequence). The CDR3 extends over 13 amino acids. Trimming took off 2 bases at V and 5 bases at J, with 9 bases between the two ends. In nucleotides, the CDR3 is TGTGCCAGCAGCTTAAGGACGGCTTATGGCTACACCTTC. It specifies CASSLRTAYGYTF.

This clonotype was recorded at least ten times. The V gene is TRBV15, the J gene TRBJ2-4, with D perhaps matching TRBD1 (6 bases). Looked up from germline, CDR1 is LNHNV and CDR2 is YYDKDF (reference sequence). V was trimmed by 3 bases and J by 1 base, leaving 10 bases between them. The CDR3 extends over 15 amino acids. The CDR3 here is CATSSNRVAKNIQYF. CDR3 nucleotide sequence: TGTGCCACCAGCAGTAACAGGGTTGCCAAAAACATTCAGTACTTC.

This clonotype was recorded at least ten times. The DNA of the CDR3 is TGTGCCAGCAGCTTACACGCTCCGGGGACAGGGGGCTCACCCCTCCACTTT. The encoded protein is CASSLHAPGTGGSPLHF. The V and J genes are TRBV7-8 and TRBJ1-6; 12 positions agree with TRBD1. The CDR3 consists of 17 residues. Germline values: CDR1 SGHVS, CDR2 FQNEAQ. Trimming at V came to 2 bases and at J to 10 bases, leaving 9 bases not matched to a gene.

In regard to this clonotype: A much larger clone sits a single nucleotide away, making a read error possible. This chain uses TRBV6-1 with TRBJ1-1; D may be TRBD1 (6 bases). Looked up from germline, CDR1 is MNHNS and CDR2 is SASEGT. Trimming pared 6 bases from V and 0 bases from J, leaving 11 bases between. The CDR3 runs 14 residues. The DNA of the CDR3 is TGTGCCAGCAGACCAGGGGTTTTGAACACTGAAGCTTTCTTT. This gives the protein CASRPGVLNTEAFF.

This clonotype occurred many times. The gene calls are TRBV2 and TRBJ2-5, with D unresolved. The CDR3 contains 16 residues. Deletions cut 2 bases from V and 2 bases from J, with 15 bases between. Germline assignment: CDR1 SNHLY and CDR2 FYNNEI. In nucleotides, the CDR3 is TGTGCCAGCAGTGAATACCTTGGGCAGATACAAGAGACCCAGTACTTC. It specifies CASSEYLGQIQETQYF.